Following are 24 T cell receptor beta chains from one sample sequenced in a study of T cell repertoires in cytomegalovirus infection. TCRdb itself ran the reads through MiXCR, one entry per CDR3 protein. In the table there are 450,000 to 550,000 distinct CDR3 sequences, 16% of which are singletons. Specimen: CD8+ T cells from PBMCs. The receptors here all came from a human donor in good health (CMV status not recorded). Some clones in this sample may be carry-over from other donors' samples.

The table lists this clonotype with many counts. The J gene is TRBJ2-7, the V gene TRBV7-9, with D perhaps TRBD1 (5 bases). This CDR3 is built from 15 residues. The ends were cut back, 0 bases at V and 0 bases at J, with 9 bases in the middle. CDR1 SEHNR and CDR2 FQNEAQ come from the germline V gene (reference sequence). The CDR3 sequence: CASSLATGLSYEQYF. The CDR3 DNA reads TGTGCCAGCAGCTTAGCAACAGGTCTCTCCTACGAGCAGTACTTC.

This clonotype came up a few times. The gene calls are TRBV27 and TRBJ2-7, with TRBD1 matching 7 bases. V lost 5 bases and J lost 0; bases outside the gene matches: 13. Germline V gene data show CDR1 as MNHEY and CDR2 as SMNVEV (reference sequence). The CDR3 length is 17 residues. CDR3 amino acids: CASSPSTGDLYSYEQYF. In nucleotides, the CDR3 is TGTGCCAGCAGTCCATCCACAGGGGACCTATACTCCTACGAGCAGTACTTC.

The chain combines TRBV2 with TRBJ2-6; a possible D gene is TRBD2 (6 bases). Trimming cost V 3 bases and J 7 bases, with 25 bases left between them. Per germline, CDR1 SNHLY and CDR2 FYNNEI. The CDR3 has 19 amino acids. As DNA, the CDR3 is TGTGCCAGCAGTGAGGTTGGGGGGACTGGAGGAGATGGAGCCAACGTCCTGACTTTC. Translated: CASSEVGGTGGDGANVLTF.

The sample holds many counts of this clonotype. This chain uses TRBV7-6 with TRBJ2-5; possibly TRBD1 for D (6 bases). Trimming shortened V by 4 bases and J by 4 bases, and 16 bases separated the two germline ends. The CDR3 consists of 15 residues. Germline V gene data show CDR1 as SGHVS and CDR2 as FNYEAQ. Here the CDR3 reads CASSSPQGLGETQYF. CDR3 nucleotide sequence: TGTGCCAGCAGCTCCCCTCAGGGGTTGGGAGAGACCCAGTACTTC.

The CDR3 here is CASSFGETINTEAFF. In nucleotides, the CDR3 is TGCGCCAGCAGCTTCGGTGAGACCATAAACACTGAAGCTTTCTTT. This chain joins TRBV5-1 and TRBJ1-1; D is ambiguous. Germline lookup yields CDR1 SGHRS and CDR2 YFSETQ. V lost 2 bases and J 2 bases, leaving 13 bases between the germline ends. The CDR3 consists of 15 residues.

This clonotype was seen a few times. V and J are TRBV19 and TRBJ2-7; D may be TRBD1 (5 bases). The germline V gene has CDR1 LNHDA and CDR2 SQIVND (reference sequence). This CDR3 contains 14 residues. V was trimmed by 5 bases and J by 3 bases, leaving 14 bases between them. The CDR3 loop is CASSSAQGYYEQYF. The CDR3 nucleotides are TGTGCCAGTAGTTCAGCTCAGGGTTACTACGAGCAGTACTTC.

J is TRBJ2-7 and V is TRBV29-1; 7 bases are shared with TRBD1. CDR3 length: 15 residues. Germline V gene lookup returns CDR1 SQVTM and CDR2 ANQGSEA. J lost 2 bases, V lost 1 base, and 8 bases had no gene match. The DNA for the CDR3 is TGCAGCGTTGAAGGAGGGAACAGGGGCACCTACGAGCAGTACTTC. Protein: CSVEGGNRGTYEQYF.

At least ten counts were recorded for this clonotype. The chain is built from TRBV18 and TRBJ2-1; D uncertain. V lost 8 bases, J lost 10 bases, and 15 bases lay in between. The germline V gene encodes CDR1 KGHSH and CDR2 LQKENI. This CDR3 comprises 12 residues. Here the CDR3 DNA reads TGTGCCAGCAGCCCCCTGGGCGGAGAGCAGTTCTTC. It encodes CASSPLGGEQFF.

J is TRBJ2-1 and V is TRBV5-1; TRBD2 is a possible D gene (5 bases). The CDR3 contains 14 residues. The V gene's germline CDR1 is SGHRS and CDR2 YFSETQ. V lost 0 bases to trimming and J lost 6 bases, with 10 bases between them. The CDR3 sequence is CASSLDEGVNEQFF. For the CDR3, the DNA is TGCGCCAGCAGCTTGGATGAGGGAGTCAATGAGCAGTTCTTC.

This clonotype turned up a few times. This chain links TRBV19 with TRBJ2-1; D not certain. Trimming left V 7 bases short and J 5 bases short, with 6 bases between. The CDR3 length is 11 residues. The germline gives CDR1 LNHDA, CDR2 SQIVND (reference sequence). CDR3 DNA: TGTGCCAGTATCTCGGACAATGAGCAGTTCTTC. It yields the protein CASISDNEQFF. The full variable domain, its missing parts supplied by reference TRBV19 and TRBJ2-1, is DGGITQSPKYLFRKEGQNVTLSCEQNLNHDAMYWYRQDPGQGLRLIYYSQIVNDFQKGDIAEGYSVSREKKESFPLTVTSAQKNPTAFYLCASISDNEQFFGPGTRLTVL.

This clonotype was counted ten times or more. The chain combines TRBV11-1 with TRBJ2-7, with D uncertain. The CDR3 consists of 14 residues. Trimming cost V 2 bases and J 3 bases, with 11 bases left between them. Germline V gene data show CDR1 as SGHAT and CDR2 as FQDESV (reference sequence). CDR3 nucleotides: TGTGCCAGCAGCTTAAGGAAGGGCCGCTACGAGCAGTACTTC. Protein sequence: CASSLRKGRYEQYF.

The sample holds a few counts of this clonotype. The genes are TRBV5-6 and TRBJ1-1, with D possibly being TRBD1 (6 bases). V shed 4 bases and J shed 1 base, with 20 bases lying between them. Germline assignment: CDR1 SGHDT and CDR2 YYEEEE. The CDR3 is made up of 17 amino acids. CDR3 coding DNA: TGTGCCAGCAGCCCGCAGTTTACCGGGACACAGAACACTGAAGCTTTCTTT. Translation: CASSPQFTGTQNTEAFF. Full variable domain (outside the CDR3, taken from reference TRBV5-6 and TRBJ1-1): DAGVTQSPTHLIKTRGQQVTLRCSPKSGHDTVSWYQQALGQGPQFIFQYYEEEERQRGNFPDRFSGHQFPNYSSELNVNALLLGDSALYLCASSPQFTGTQNTEAFFGQGTRLTVV.

This clonotype was recorded at least ten times. This rearrangement joins TRBV19 to TRBJ2-1; 7 nucleotides match TRBD2. Germline CDR1 is LNHDA and CDR2 is SQIVND (reference sequence). Germline trimming cut 2 bases from V and 1 base from J; bases unmatched to any gene: 2. This CDR3 is built from 15 residues. This chain's CDR3 is CASSIPGGSYNEQFF. The DNA of the CDR3 is TGTGCCAGTAGTATACCGGGAGGTTCCTACAATGAGCAGTTCTTC.

This clonotype was observed a few times. The V call is TRBV15, the J call TRBJ1-5; 10 bases fit TRBD1. Germline CDR1 LNHNV, CDR2 YYDKDF (reference sequence). The V and J ends lost 6 bases and 4 bases, in that order; junction bases with no gene match: 6. The CDR3 is made up of 15 amino acids. This chain's CDR3 is CATRPDRGPNQPQHF. CDR3 bases: TGTGCCACCAGACCTGACAGGGGGCCTAATCAGCCCCAGCATTTT.

In its sample, this clonotype was seen many times. The rearrangement joins TRBV23-1 to TRBJ1-4; weak D call: TRBD1 (5 bases). TRBV23-1 counts as an open reading frame of uncertain function. V lost 3 bases and J 5 bases, leaving 10 bases between the germline ends. This CDR3 has 14 residues. CDR3 sequence: CASSHKGTNEKLFF. The CDR3 DNA is TGCGCCAGCAGTCATAAGGGGACCAATGAAAAACTGTTTTTT.

Comments on this clonotype: Germline and junction disagree at one end, which may indicate a read error. The V gene is TRBV5-1, the J gene TRBJ2-2; possible D gene TRBD2, 5 bases. The germline V gene has CDR1 SGHRS and CDR2 YFSETQ. The CDR3 consists of 17 residues. CDR3 sequence reads: CASTPETLFPPTGVLFF. The CDR3 nucleotides read TGCGCCAGCACCCCCGAAACCCTGTTCCCGCCCACCGGGGTGCTGTTTTTT.

This clonotype has at least ten counts. The DNA of the CDR3 is TGTGCCAGCACCGAACCCTATTTCAGACTCTATGGAAACACCATATATTTT. It codes for CASTEPYFRLYGNTIYF. The chain carries TRBV6-1 and TRBJ1-3; the D is unclear. This CDR3 contains 17 residues. Deletions cut 7 bases from V and 3 bases from J, with 22 bases between. Germline assignment: CDR1 MNHNS and CDR2 SASEGT.

The chain carries TRBV19 and TRBJ1-2; D is possibly TRBD1 (5 bases). V was cut by 5 bases and J by 1 base, with 14 bases left in between. This CDR3 spans 15 amino acids. Germline V gives CDR1 LNHDA, CDR2 SQIVND (reference sequence). The CDR3 is CASSPGLSLNYGYTF. CDR3 DNA: TGTGCCAGTAGTCCGGGACTCTCCCTTAACTATGGCTACACCTTC. The variable domain in full, with the rest retrieved from reference TRBV19 and TRBJ1-2, is DGGITQSPKYLFRKEGQNVTLSCEQNLNHDAMYWYRQDPGQGLRLIYYSQIVNDFQKGDIAEGYSVSREKKESFPLTVTSAQKNPTAFYLCASSPGLSLNYGYTFGSGTRLTVV.

As to this clonotype: No DNA is shown, since the ends of the CDR3 on it are uncertain; the CDR3 is the one TCRdb lists. The chain carries TRBV27 and TRBJ2-1; the table's D call, TRBD1, has no DNA check behind it. Germline V gene data show CDR1 as MNHEY and CDR2 as SMNVEV (reference sequence). A total of 12 residues make up the CDR3, ends included. The CDR3 loop is CASTSGRNEQFF.

Remarks on this clonotype: This clone may be a read error of a much larger clone one base away. CDR3: CASRSQGSNTGELFF. CDR3 DNA: TGTGCCAGCAGATCACAGGGGTCCAACACCGGGGAGCTGTTTTTT. V is TRBV2 and J is TRBJ2-2; the match to TRBD1 covers 7 bases. CDR3 size: 15 residues. With V trimmed by 6 bases and J by 2 bases, 6 bases remained unmatched. Germline CDR1 SNHLY, CDR2 FYNNEI.

The gene calls are TRBV5-1 and TRBJ2-7; no clear D gene. Looked up from germline, CDR1 is SGHRS and CDR2 is YFSETQ. With 4 bases removed from V and 3 bases from J, the gap between germline ends came to 11 bases. The CDR3 runs 13 residues. The CDR3 protein is CASSGPPLYEQYF. In DNA form, the CDR3 reads TGCGCCAGCAGCGGGCCACCTCTCTACGAGCAGTACTTC.

At least ten counts were recorded for this clonotype. The chain uses TRBV4-1 and TRBJ2-1; 12 bases fit TRBD2. V trimming: 0 bases; J trimming: 8 bases; junction bases outside the gene matches: 5. Germline CDR1 and CDR2: MGHRA and YSYEKL. This CDR3 has 16 amino acids. Written as DNA, the CDR3 is TGCGCCAGCAGCCAAGATAAGCTAGCGGGAGGGTATGAGCAGTTCTTC. This translates into CASSQDKLAGGYEQFF.

The chain has TRBV3-1 and TRBJ2-3; 8 nucleotides agree with TRBD2. Trimming cost V 6 bases and J 0 bases; bases outside gene matches: 8. The CDR3 length is 16 residues. Looked up from germline, CDR1 is LGHDT and CDR2 is YNNKEL (reference sequence). CDR3 loop: CASRPGLASSTDTQYF. The CDR3 DNA sequence: TGTGCCAGCAGACCCGGACTAGCTTCTAGCACAGATACGCAGTATTTT.

The chain recombines TRBV13 with TRBJ1-1, with a weak D call TRBD1 (5 bases). CDR1 and CDR2 from the germline V gene are PRHDT and FYEKMQ (reference sequence). Trimming left V 5 bases short and J 5 bases short, with 15 bases between. There are 14 residues in the CDR3. The chain's CDR3 is CASSGAEGRTEAFF. CDR3 nucleotide sequence: TGTGCCAGCAGCGGGGCGGAAGGGAGAACTGAAGCTTTCTTT. Drawing the rest from reference TRBV13 and TRBJ1-1, the complete variable domain is AAGVIQSPRHLIKEKRETATLKCYPIPRHDTVYWYQQGPGQDPQFLISFYEKMQSDKGSIPDRFSAQQFSDYHSELNMSSLELGDSALYFCASSGAEGRTEAFFGQGTRLTVV.